The 20 T cell receptor beta chains in this list originate from one sample, sequenced in a study of CD4+ T cells in melanoma. Libraries were prepared by immunoSEQ multiplex PCR; TCRdb keeps only in-frame clonotypes and omits some of them. The sample shows fewer than 11,000 clones, roughly 78% of them seen only once. The material sequenced was cells from a culture (not recorded whether cultured in vitro). These receptors all stem from a human donor with melanoma.

The chain links TRBV29-1 to TRBJ2-2, with 7 positions matching TRBD1. The CDR3 covers 14 residues. Trimming removed 1 base from V and 1 base from J; junction bases left unmatched: 0. Germline lookup yields CDR1 SQVTM and CDR2 ANQGSEA. The CDR3 nucleotides are TGCAGCGTTGAAGGGACAGGGAACACCGGGGAGCTGTTTTTT. This gives the protein CSVEGTGNTGELFF.

The sample holds a few counts of this clone. V gene TRBV9 combines with J gene TRBJ1-6, with D tentatively TRBD1 (5 bases). V dropped 4 bases and J dropped 6 bases, with 14 bases sitting between them. CDR3 length: 15 amino acids. Germline V gene sequence: CDR1 SGDLS, CDR2 YYNGEE. CDR3 nucleotides: TGTGCCAGCAGCTCCCGACAGACCCCTAATTCACCCCTCCACTTT. Protein sequence: CASSSRQTPNSPLHF.

This chain uses TRBV12-3 or TRBV12-4 with TRBJ1-4, with D hard to call. The CDR3 extends over 13 amino acids. With 5 bases removed from V and 4 bases from J, the gap between germline ends came to 8 bases. CDR3 nucleotides: TGTGCCAGCAGTGGATCACATAATGAAAAACTGTTTTTT. Translation: CASSGSHNEKLFF.

The chain employs TRBV7-3 and TRBJ1-1; D uncertain. Germline V gene sequence: CDR1 SGHTA, CDR2 FQGTGA. V was pared by 3 bases and J by 1 base, with 6 bases between. CDR3 length: 13 amino acids. CDR3 in DNA: TGTGCCAGCAGCTTGGCCAGGAACACTGAAGCTTTCTTT. Translated: CASSLARNTEAFF. Filled out from reference TRBV7-3 and TRBJ1-1, the complete variable domain reads GAGVSQTPSNKVTEKGKYVELRCDPISGHTALYWYRQSLGQGPEFLIYFQGTGAADDSGLPNDRFFAVRPEGSVSTLKIQRTERGDSAVYLCASSLARNTEAFFGQGTRLTVV.

The chain links TRBV7-8 to TRBJ1-6; 9 bases agree with TRBD1. Per germline, CDR1 SGHVS and CDR2 FQNEAQ. The CDR3 covers 14 residues. The J segment lost 7 bases and the V segment lost 5 bases, leaving 3 bases of the junction unmatched. CDR3 residues: CASSPDRGNSPLHF. In DNA, the CDR3 is TGTGCCAGCAGCCCGGACAGGGGCAATTCACCCCTCCACTTT.

This clone was detected only a few times. The J gene is TRBJ2-5, the V gene TRBV14, with D possibly being TRBD1 or TRBD2 (5 bases each). Germline values: CDR1 SGHDN, CDR2 FVKESK. V was clipped by 3 bases and J by 4 bases, with 21 bases between them. The CDR3 consists of 17 residues. CDR3 loop: CASSHAAGTAYGETQYF. The CDR3 coding sequence is TGTGCCAGCAGCCATGCCGCAGGGACCGCGTACGGAGAGACCCAGTACTTC.

A single count supports this clone. The J gene is TRBJ2-3, the V gene TRBV4-2; 8 bases fit TRBD2. In germline, CDR1 is LGHNA, CDR2 YNFKEQ. Losses at the gene ends were 9 bases for V and 1 base for J; bases not matched to a gene: 9. The CDR3 sequence is 15 residues long. The CDR3 nucleotides read TGTGCCAGTTGGCCAGGGCGGGGGGGCACAGATACGCAGTATTTT. Translating it yields CASWPGRGGTDTQYF.

The chain combines TRBV12-3 or TRBV12-4 with TRBJ2-7; maybe TRBD2 (5 bases). V lost 7 bases and J 6 bases, leaving 16 bases between the germline ends. The CDR3 sequence is 13 residues long. CDR3 DNA: TGTGCCAGCAATGTTGATCTTCGGGGCGAGCAGTACTTC. Its translation is CASNVDLRGEQYF.

The V and J genes are TRBV6-6 and TRBJ2-2; a weak D match, TRBD1 (5 bases). V lost 3 bases and J 4 bases, leaving 15 bases between the germline ends. The CDR3 runs to 16 residues. CDR1 is MNHNY, CDR2 SVGAGI, per germline (reference sequence). CDR3 region: CASSYPEAGPTGELFF. The CDR3 DNA reads as TGTGCCAGCAGTTATCCCGAGGCAGGGCCCACCGGGGAGCTGTTTTTT.

By share of the sample, this clone is medium-sized (0.01 to 0.1%). The rearrangement uses TRBV4-2 and TRBJ2-7, with D perhaps matching TRBD2 (7 bases). CDR1 is LGHNA and CDR2 is YNFKEQ in the germline V gene. The CDR3 has 17 residues. V was pared by 3 bases and J by 4 bases, with 22 bases between. The chain's CDR3 is CASSQDPVGGASYEQYF. The CDR3 nucleotides read TGTGCCAGCAGCCAGGACCCCGTGGGGGGGGCGTCTTACGAGCAGTACTTC.

The chain is built from TRBV9 and TRBJ2-3; D gene unclear. There are 14 residues in the CDR3. V lost 1 base and J 4 bases, leaving 10 bases between the germline ends. CDR1 SGDLS and CDR2 YYNGEE come from the germline V gene. The CDR3, as DNA: TGTGCCAGCAGCGTAATCTCAGGATCAGATACGCAGTATTTT. Translated: CASSVISGSDTQYF.

In DNA, the CDR3 is TGTGCCAGCAGTTTCTCCAGCGGGGCGAACACCGGGGAGCTGTTTTTT. Translated, it gives CASSFSSGANTGELFF. The chain uses TRBV27 and TRBJ2-2; 7 bases map to TRBD2. The CDR3 runs 16 residues. Losses at the gene ends were 3 bases for V and 0 bases for J; bases not matched to a gene: 4. Germline V gene lookup returns CDR1 MNHEY and CDR2 SMNVEV (reference sequence).

The gene calls are TRBV3-1 (or the pseudogene TRBV3-2) and TRBJ1-6; D might be TRBD1 (5 bases). This CDR3 spans 13 amino acids. Trimming left V 1 base short and J 10 bases short, with 8 bases between. CDR1 LGHDT and CDR2 YNNKEL come from the germline V gene (reference sequence). CDR3 DNA sequence: TGTGCCAGCAGCCAAGGGGACGAATCACCCCTCCACTTT. Residues: CASSQGDESPLHF.

The chain carries TRBV5-6 and TRBJ1-3; D remains unclear. Germline lookup yields CDR1 SGHDT and CDR2 YYEEEE. CDR3 length equals 13 residues. With 3 bases removed from V and 5 bases from J, the gap between germline ends came to 9 bases. The chain's CDR3 is CASSSYSRNTIYF. The CDR3 region has the DNA TGTGCCAGCAGCTCGTACTCGAGAAACACCATATATTTT.

The V gene is TRBV29-1, the J gene TRBJ1-1; the match to TRBD1 covers 9 bases. This CDR3 comprises 14 residues. Trimming cost V 6 bases and J 2 bases; bases outside gene matches: 7. Germline CDR1 is SQVTM and CDR2 is ANQGSEA. The CDR3 sequence is CSVGMTGGNTEAFF. CDR3 sequence (DNA): TGCAGCGTCGGAATGACAGGGGGAAACACTGAAGCTTTCTTT.

Sample share makes this clone large. This sequence joins TRBV12-3 or TRBV12-4 and TRBJ1-1, with D possibly being TRBD1 (5 bases). The CDR3 runs 13 residues. The ends were cut back, 8 bases at V and 2 bases at J, with 12 bases in the middle. Here the CDR3 reads CASGTDRNTEAFF. CDR3 bases: TGTGCCAGCGGTACCGACAGAAACACTGAAGCTTTCTTT.

This CDR3 is CASSFPGGIGYTF. The CDR3 DNA reads TGTGCCAGCAGTTTCCCAGGGGGCATAGGCTACACCTTC. The chain carries TRBV12-3 or TRBV12-4 and TRBJ1-2, with 8 bases lining up with TRBD1. V lost 3 bases to trimming and J lost 8 bases; unmatched junction nucleotides: 5. CDR3 length equals 13 residues.

This clone was seen only once. The chain employs TRBV7-2 and TRBJ2-5, with 8 bases fitting TRBD1. The junction had 4 bases not matched to a gene; V was cut back by 6 bases and J by 4 bases. The CDR3 runs 13 residues. CDR1 is SGHTA and CDR2 is FQGNSA in the germline V gene. This chain's CDR3 is CASRLTGGETQYF. As DNA, the CDR3 is TGTGCCAGCAGACTTACAGGGGGAGAGACCCAGTACTTC.

The rearrangement links TRBV6-5 to TRBJ2-7, with 7 bases fitting TRBD1. V lost 6 bases, J lost 6 bases, and 8 bases stayed unmatched. The CDR3 runs to 13 residues. Germline V gene data show CDR1 as MNHEY and CDR2 as SVGAGI. This chain's CDR3 is CASSRQGLGEQYF. The CDR3 DNA reads TGTGCCAGCAGCCGACAGGGATTAGGCGAGCAGTACTTC.

The chain joins TRBV19 to TRBJ1-3; D unresolved. Trimming pared 2 bases from V and 0 bases from J, leaving 20 bases between. This CDR3 has 19 residues. The V gene's germline CDR1 is LNHDA and CDR2 SQIVND (reference sequence). The CDR3 spells CASSIRDGLDGNSGNTIYF. Written as DNA, the CDR3 is TGTGCCAGTAGTATAAGGGATGGTTTGGACGGCAACTCTGGAAACACCATATATTTT.